This T cell receptor (beta chain) was profiled in a study of blood T cells in healthy people across ages. A sample-barcoded 5' primer and a J-beta primer mix were used in a second PCR of roughly 6 to 12 cycles. One entry per CDR3 protein, called by TCRdb with MiXCR from the 5' RACE reads. The sample lists about 1.1 million distinct CDR3 sequences, more than 30% occurring once. The V end was cut by 7 bases, the J end by 4 bases, with 19 bases between. Germline V gene data show CDR1 as MNHEY and CDR2 as SVGAGI. The CDR3 totals 15 residues. The sequencing input was blood. This receptor was taken from a young man in good health. The chain recombines TRBV6-5 with TRBJ2-5; unclear D gene. DNA of the CDR3: TGTGCCAGCACCAAAACCTGGGGATCCCGAGAGACCCAGTACTTC. It translates to CASTKTWGSRETQYF.